These 26 T cell receptor beta chains came from one sample sequenced in a study of cytomegalovirus exposure and HLA in healthy donors. Method: immunoSEQ multiplex PCR; TCRdb's copy keeps in-frame clones and lacks some. Here the sample spans around 300,000 clones, 65% to 90% being singletons. Sequenced input: PBMCs. All receptors come from a woman aged 18-35 years in good health and CMV-seronegative.

This sequence joins TRBV10-3 and TRBJ2-7; 8 nucleotides line up with TRBD1. The CDR3 sequence is 13 residues long. With 11 bases clipped from V and 4 bases from J, the junction kept 10 bases outside the gene matches. Germline assignment: CDR1 ENHRY and CDR2 SYGVKD. The CDR3 protein is CAGGQGDQYEQYF. CDR3 coding DNA: TGTGCCGGAGGACAGGGAGACCAATACGAGCAGTACTTC.

This clone occurred a few times. This sequence joins TRBV4-2 and TRBJ1-2; D gene ambiguous. CDR1 is LGHNA and CDR2 is YNFKEQ in the germline V gene. V lost 1 base to trimming and J lost 0 bases, with 12 bases between them. There are 16 residues in the CDR3. Here the CDR3 DNA reads TGTGCCAGCAGCCAAGGCGACTCCGCCGCTAACTATGGCTACACCTTC. It specifies CASSQGDSAANYGYTF.

The chain carries TRBV27 and TRBJ2-5, with TRBD2 matching over 8 bases. The CDR3 runs 19 residues. Germline CDR1 is MNHEY and CDR2 is SMNVEV (reference sequence). The J segment lost 2 bases and the V segment lost 2 bases, leaving 16 bases of the junction unmatched. The DNA of the CDR3 is TGTGCCAGCAGTTTAAGGAGGAGTATGGCGGGGGGTCTACAAGAGACCCAGTACTTC. This encodes CASSLRRSMAGGLQETQYF.

The genes are TRBV11-2 and TRBJ2-2, with 7 bases identical to TRBD1. CDR1 and CDR2 from the germline V gene are SGHAT and FQNNGV. The length of the CDR3 is 15 residues. With 3 bases clipped from V and 4 bases from J, the junction kept 5 bases outside the gene matches. The CDR3 DNA reads as TGTGCCAGCAGCTTTGGGGACAGTAGCACCGGGGAGCTGTTTTTT. Translated, it gives CASSFGDSSTGELFF.

The rearrangement uses TRBV2 and TRBJ1-2, with 9 bases fitting TRBD1. CDR3 length: 15 amino acids. CDR1 SNHLY and CDR2 FYNNEI come from the germline V gene. The junction had 7 bases not matched to a gene; V was cut back by 4 bases and J by 4 bases. CDR3 coding DNA: TGTGCCAGCAGTGCCGAGACAGGGGGAGGCTATGGCTACACCTTC. Translation: CASSAETGGGYGYTF.

V is TRBV11-3 and J is TRBJ1-1, with 7 bases identical to TRBD1. The CDR3 has 13 residues. With 4 bases clipped from V and 3 bases from J, the junction kept 2 bases outside the gene matches. The germline V gene has CDR1 SGHNT and CDR2 YENEEA. Here the CDR3 DNA reads TGTGCCAGCAGCTACAGGGGTTACACTGAAGCTTTCTTT. It encodes CASSYRGYTEAFF. Variable domain in full (rest from reference TRBV11-3 and TRBJ1-1): EAGVVQSPRYKIIEKKQPVAFWCNPISGHNTLYWYLQNLGQGPELLIRYENEEAVDDSQLPKDRFSAERLKGVDSTLKIQPAELGDSAVYLCASSYRGYTEAFFGQGTRLTVV.

The CDR3 DNA reads TGTGCCAGCAGTAGGTGGAGCGACTATAGCAATCAGCCCCAGCATTTT. Translated: CASSRWSDYSNQPQHF. J is TRBJ1-5 and V is TRBV27; no clear D. The ends were cut back, 5 bases at V and 0 bases at J, with 14 bases in the middle. This CDR3 comprises 16 residues. The germline gives CDR1 MNHEY, CDR2 SMNVEV (reference sequence).

The chain has TRBV7-9 and TRBJ2-5; 7 bases fit TRBD2. The CDR3 is 14 residues long. V shed 2 bases and J 2 bases; nucleotides not matched to a gene: 2. Germline CDR1 reads SEHNR; CDR2 reads FQNEAQ (reference sequence). CDR3 sequence (DNA): TGTGCCAGCAGCTTACTAGCGGAACAAGAGACCCAGTACTTC. This translates into CASSLLAEQETQYF.

The chain couples TRBV2 to TRBJ2-3; the match to TRBD1 covers 7 bases. V lost 11 bases to trimming and J lost 2 bases; unmatched junction nucleotides: 10. This CDR3 is built from 14 residues. CDR1 SNHLY and CDR2 FYNNEI come from the germline V gene. The CDR3 coding sequence is TGTGCCGGAGAGCAGGGGGTTAACACAGATACGCAGTATTTT. It is translated as CAGEQGVNTDTQYF.

The chain carries TRBV28 and TRBJ1-4, with 7 bases fitting TRBD1. The CDR3 extends over 16 amino acids. The V segment lost 4 bases and the J segment 5 bases; nucleotides outside the gene matches: 10. The germline gives CDR1 MDHEN, CDR2 SYDVKM. CDR3 region: CASSSLKGALNEKLFF. The CDR3 coding sequence is TGTGCCAGCAGTTCCCTTAAGGGGGCCTTGAATGAAAAACTGTTTTTT.

The chain links TRBV19 to TRBJ1-2, with 8 nucleotides matching TRBD1. Per the germline V gene, CDR1 is LNHDA and CDR2 is SQIVND (reference sequence). With V trimmed by 4 bases and J by 8 bases, 3 bases remained unmatched. The CDR3 loop spans 12 amino acids. CDR3 amino acids: CASSTGTGGYTF. The CDR3 DNA follows: TGTGCCAGTAGTACAGGGACAGGCGGCTACACCTTC.

As concerns this clone: At one end the junction does not follow the germline gene, possibly because of a read error. In DNA form, the CDR3 reads TGTGCCAGCAGCTCCTTGCACTTAGCGGGACCTGGATTCTTC. Protein: CASSSLHLAGPGFF. V gene TRBV5-6 combines with J gene TRBJ2-7; TRBD2 matches at 8 bases. The length of the CDR3 is 14 residues. From germline, CDR1 is SGHDT and CDR2 YYEEEE.

The J gene is TRBJ2-2, the V gene TRBV10-3; D is possibly TRBD2 (5 bases). This CDR3 comprises 14 residues. Germline CDR1 and CDR2: ENHRY and SYGVKD. Deletions cut 10 bases from V and 3 bases from J, with 15 bases between. CDR3 region: CANKAELDTGELFF. In DNA, the CDR3 is TGTGCCAACAAAGCGGAGTTGGACACCGGGGAGCTGTTTTTT.

The chain recombines TRBV10-3 with TRBJ1-5; a weak D match, TRBD1 (6 bases). Germline CDR1 ENHRY, CDR2 SYGVKD. The ends were cut back, 2 bases at V and 6 bases at J, with 14 bases in the middle. There are 15 residues in the CDR3. CDR3 residues: CAISETGTSGQPQHF. Here the CDR3 DNA reads TGTGCCATCAGTGAGACCGGGACATCAGGTCAGCCCCAGCATTTT.

J is TRBJ2-3 and V is TRBV6-5, with 7 bases fitting TRBD1. Germline CDR1 and CDR2: MNHEY and SVGAGI. This CDR3 has 14 amino acids. The J segment lost 2 bases and the V segment lost 6 bases, leaving 5 bases of the junction unmatched. The CDR3 sequence is CASSLGQTTDTQYF. The CDR3 DNA is TGTGCCAGCAGCCTGGGACAGACCACAGATACGCAGTATTTT.

This chain connects TRBV19 to TRBJ1-2; D possibly corresponds to TRBD1 (6 bases). Germline V gene data show CDR1 as LNHDA and CDR2 as SQIVND (reference sequence). The V gene lost 7 bases and the J gene lost 8 bases, with 20 bases spanning the gap. The CDR3 runs to 14 residues. DNA for the CDR3: TGTGCCAGTAACCCCGGACACACGCAGGGGGGCTACACCTTC. The encoded protein is CASNPGHTQGGYTF.

The rearrangement links TRBV6-5 to TRBJ1-2, with D perhaps matching TRBD1 (5 bases). The germline gives CDR1 MNHEY, CDR2 SVGAGI. Trimming removed 0 bases at V and 2 bases at J, with 13 bases between. The CDR3 spans 16 residues. CDR3 protein: CASSYSKARGNYGYTF. CDR3 DNA sequence: TGTGCCAGCAGTTACTCGAAAGCGCGGGGGAACTATGGCTACACCTTC.

This chain connects TRBV7-9 to TRBJ2-1, with D possibly matching TRBD2 (6 bases). Trimming removed 5 bases from V and 4 bases from J, with 15 bases in between. Germline V CDR1 and CDR2: SEHNR, FQNEAQ (reference sequence). The CDR3 has 15 amino acids. CDR3: CASSLSGYLYNEQFF. As DNA, the CDR3 is TGTGCCAGCAGCCTCAGCGGGTATCTTTACAATGAGCAGTTCTTC. Supplemented by reference TRBV7-9 and TRBJ2-1, the full variable domain reads DTGVSQNPRHKITKRGQNVTFRCDPISEHNRLYWYRQTLGQGPEFLTYFQNEAQLEKSRLLSDRFSAERPKGSFSTLEIQRTEQGDSAMYLCASSLSGYLYNEQFFGPGTRLTVL.

This chain links TRBV11-1 with TRBJ1-4; D is perhaps TRBD1 (5 bases). This CDR3 is built from 13 residues. Per germline, CDR1 SGHAT and CDR2 FQDESV (reference sequence). Trimming removed 2 bases from V and 7 bases from J, with 8 bases in between. Here the CDR3 reads CASSLQGVEKLFF. The CDR3 DNA reads TGTGCCAGCAGCTTACAAGGGGTTGAAAAACTGTTTTTT. Based on the CDR3 plus reference TRBV11-1 and TRBJ1-4, the full variable domain is EAEVAQSPRYKITEKSQAVAFWCDPISGHATLYWYRQILGQGPELLVQFQDESVVDDSQLPKDRFSAERLKGVDSTLKIQPAELGDSAMYLCASSLQGVEKLFFGSGTQLSVL.

As to this clone: Mismatch with germline at one junction end may stem from a read error. The chain recombines TRBV7-7 with TRBJ1-3; D not certain. In germline, CDR1 is SSHAT, CDR2 FNYEAQ (reference sequence). The CDR3 covers 15 residues. CDR3 sequence (DNA): TGTGCTAGCAGCTTAGGACGGAGTCCTGGAAACACCATATATTTT. It encodes CASSLGRSPGNTIYF.

This clone was found once. The chain employs TRBV7-9 and TRBJ2-7; D may be TRBD2 (6 bases). The CDR3 has 16 amino acids. The V and J ends lost 2 bases and 0 bases respectively, with 14 bases between them. Looked up from germline, CDR1 is SEHNR and CDR2 is FQNEAQ (reference sequence). CDR3 sequence: CASSLRGGLSSYEQYF. CDR3 DNA: TGTGCCAGCAGCTTACGTGGGGGGTTGTCCTCCTACGAGCAGTACTTC.

The rearrangement links TRBV11-2 to TRBJ2-3; the D gene is possibly TRBD2 (5 bases). The CDR3 runs 16 residues. The V gene lost 6 bases and the J gene lost 1 base, with 17 bases spanning the gap. CDR1 and CDR2 from the germline V gene are SGHAT and FQNNGV. CDR3 region: CASSVGLASRTDTQYF. In DNA form, the CDR3 reads TGTGCCAGCAGTGTAGGCCTAGCTTCGCGCACAGATACGCAGTATTTT.

This chain connects TRBV11-2 to TRBJ1-3, with D unclear. V was shortened by 1 base and J by 4 bases, with 5 bases between the two germline ends. The length of the CDR3 is 13 residues. From germline, CDR1 is SGHAT and CDR2 FQNNGV. The CDR3 sequence: CASSLVRGNTIYF. CDR3 bases: TGTGCCAGCAGCTTAGTCAGGGGAAACACCATATATTTT.

This clone has just one count. The gene calls are TRBV23-1 and TRBJ2-2; TRBD1 matches at 7 bases. TRBV23-1 is an ORF; its function is uncertain. The CDR3 length is 15 residues. The V and J ends lost 4 bases and 7 bases, in that order; junction bases with no gene match: 9. CDR3 bases: TGCGCCAGCAGTCCCAAAGACAGGGAAGGCGGGGAGCTGTTTTTT. As protein: CASSPKDREGGELFF.

The rearrangement joins TRBV2 to TRBJ2-7; no reliable D call. V shed 6 bases and J shed 1 base, with 13 bases lying between them. Germline CDR1 reads SNHLY; CDR2 reads FYNNEI. The CDR3 loop spans 14 amino acids. The CDR3: CASRLPGGSYEQYF. The CDR3 DNA is TGTGCCAGCAGACTTCCGGGTGGATCCTACGAGCAGTACTTC.

The chain employs TRBV6-5 and TRBJ2-2, with a weak D call TRBD1 (6 bases). The CDR3 contains 14 residues. The ends were cut back, 3 bases at V and 7 bases at J, with 12 bases in the middle. Germline assignment: CDR1 MNHEY and CDR2 SVGAGI. The CDR3 protein is CASSYTGRDGELFF. CDR3 in DNA: TGTGCCAGCAGTTATACAGGGAGAGACGGGGAGCTGTTTTTT.